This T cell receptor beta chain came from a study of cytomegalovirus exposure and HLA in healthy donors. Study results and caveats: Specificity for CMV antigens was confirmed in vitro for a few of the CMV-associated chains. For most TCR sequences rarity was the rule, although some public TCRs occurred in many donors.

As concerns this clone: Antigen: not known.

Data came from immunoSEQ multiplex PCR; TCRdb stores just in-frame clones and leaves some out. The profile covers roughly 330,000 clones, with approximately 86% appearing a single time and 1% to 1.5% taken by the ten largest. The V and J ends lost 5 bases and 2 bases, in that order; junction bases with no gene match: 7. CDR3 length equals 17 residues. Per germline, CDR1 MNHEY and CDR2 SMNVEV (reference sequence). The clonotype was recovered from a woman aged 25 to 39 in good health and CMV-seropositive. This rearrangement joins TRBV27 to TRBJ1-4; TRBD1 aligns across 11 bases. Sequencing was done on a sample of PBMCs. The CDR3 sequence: CASSNRTGGPTNEKLFF. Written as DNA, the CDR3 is TGTGCCAGCAGTAACAGGACAGGGGGCCCCACTAATGAAAAACTGTTTTTT. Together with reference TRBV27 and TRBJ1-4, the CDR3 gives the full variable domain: EAQVTQNPRYLITVTGKKLTVTCSQNMNHEYMSWYRQDPGLGLRQIYYSMNVEVTDKGDVPEGYKVSRKEKRNFPLILESPSPNQTSLYFCASSNRTGGPTNEKLFFGSGTQLSVL.